The present T cell receptor beta chain was sequenced within a study of Graves' ophthalmopathy and Graves' hyperthyroidism. General study findings and limits: Ophthalmopathy and stable hyperthyroidism were discriminated by a 13-signature model, with around 88% sensitivity and about 76% specificity.

Amplification of the TCR beta CDR3 regions used RNA transcripts (as template). Second-round multiplex PCR came after a first-round RT-PCR that employed HTBI primers. MiXCR, run by TCRdb on the multiplex PCR reads, gives a single entry per CDR3 protein. The sample lists about 700,000 distinct CDR3 sequences, over 40% occurring once. Remarks on this clonotype: Its antigen is as yet unknown.

With a duration under 3 months, ophthalmopathy in the donors showed moderate-to-severe activity, CAS ≥3 and NOSPECS ≥4. Material: peripheral blood. The clonotype originates from an adult man with Graves' ophthalmopathy.

In nucleotides, the CDR3 is TGTGCCAGTAGTATGCCTAGCACCCGAGGGAGTGAGCAGTTCTTC. This encodes CASSMPSTRGSEQFF. The chain combines TRBV19 with TRBJ2-1; TRBD2 might be the D (5 bases). Germline values: CDR1 LNHDA, CDR2 SQIVND (reference sequence). The CDR3 is made up of 15 amino acids. V lost 3 bases to trimming and J lost 9 bases, with 18 bases between them.